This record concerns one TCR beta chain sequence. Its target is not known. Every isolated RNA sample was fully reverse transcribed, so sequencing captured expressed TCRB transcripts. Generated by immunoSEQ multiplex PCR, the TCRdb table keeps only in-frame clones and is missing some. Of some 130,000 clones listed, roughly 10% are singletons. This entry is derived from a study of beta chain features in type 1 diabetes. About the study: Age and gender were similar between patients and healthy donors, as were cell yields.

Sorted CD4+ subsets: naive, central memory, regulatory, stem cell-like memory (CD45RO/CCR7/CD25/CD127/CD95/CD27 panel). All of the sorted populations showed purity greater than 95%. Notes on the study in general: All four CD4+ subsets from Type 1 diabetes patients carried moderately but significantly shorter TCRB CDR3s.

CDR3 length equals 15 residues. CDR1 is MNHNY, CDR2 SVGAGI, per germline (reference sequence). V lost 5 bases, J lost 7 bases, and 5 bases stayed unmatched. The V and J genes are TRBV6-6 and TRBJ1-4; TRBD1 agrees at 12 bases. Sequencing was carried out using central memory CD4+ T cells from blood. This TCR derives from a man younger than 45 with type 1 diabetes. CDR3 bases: TGTGCCAGCAGTGATGGGACAGGGGGCCTTGAAAAACTGTTTTTT. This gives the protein CASSDGTGGLEKLFF.